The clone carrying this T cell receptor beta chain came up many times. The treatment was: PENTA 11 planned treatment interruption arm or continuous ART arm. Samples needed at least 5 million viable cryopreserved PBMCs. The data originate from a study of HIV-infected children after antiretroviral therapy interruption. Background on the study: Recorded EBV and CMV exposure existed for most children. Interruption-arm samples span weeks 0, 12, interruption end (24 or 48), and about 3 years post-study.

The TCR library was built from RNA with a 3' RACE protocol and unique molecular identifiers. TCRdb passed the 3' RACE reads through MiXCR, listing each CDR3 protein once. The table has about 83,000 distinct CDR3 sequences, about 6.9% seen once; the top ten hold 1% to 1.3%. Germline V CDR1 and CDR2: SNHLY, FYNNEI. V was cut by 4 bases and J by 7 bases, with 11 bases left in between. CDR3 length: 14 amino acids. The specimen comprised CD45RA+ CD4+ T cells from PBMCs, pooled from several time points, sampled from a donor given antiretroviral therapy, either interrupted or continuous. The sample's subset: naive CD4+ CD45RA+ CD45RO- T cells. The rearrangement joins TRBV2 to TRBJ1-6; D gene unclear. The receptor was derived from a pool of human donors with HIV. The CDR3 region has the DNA TGTGCCAGCAGTGTTGGTACGGGAAATTCACCCCTCCACTTT. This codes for CASSVGTGNSPLHF.